The 27 T cell receptor beta chains below all came from one sample that was sequenced in a study of shared T cell receptors in the human thymus. Method: immunoSEQ multiplex PCR; TCRdb's copy keeps in-frame clones and lacks some. The repertoire includes some 700,000 clones, approximately 88% of them detected once, and approximately 0.01% sits in the top ten. The sample was also reused in another study, on human thymus T cells.

Sample: thymocytes. Every receptor here comes from a boy under two years old with a congenital heart defect.

The count of this clone is one. The chain carries TRBV27 and TRBJ2-5; the match to TRBD1 covers 9 bases. The J call may be incorrect, as the DNA end agrees better with TRBJ2-7. The CDR3 loop spans 15 amino acids. Germline-derived CDR1 and CDR2 are MNHEY and SMNVEV (reference sequence). The CDR3 bases are TGTGCCAGCAGTTCCCCGGGACAGGGCGCCTACGAGCAGTACTTC. Translated: CASSSPGQGAYEQYF.

J is TRBJ2-7 and V is TRBV28; tentative D call: TRBD2 (5 bases). Trimming stripped 2 bases from V and 0 bases from J, with 26 bases between. The germline V gene has CDR1 MDHEN and CDR2 SYDVKM. This CDR3 contains 20 residues. The CDR3 protein is CASSLGLIDPKQSSSYEQYF. The CDR3 coding sequence is TGTGCCAGCAGTTTAGGACTCATCGATCCAAAACAATCTAGCTCCTACGAGCAGTACTTC.

The chain recombines TRBV7-9 with TRBJ2-7; 9 bases are a match to TRBD2. The CDR3 sequence is 14 residues long. CDR1 SEHNR and CDR2 FQNEAQ come from the germline V gene (reference sequence). V lost 5 bases and J lost 6; bases outside the gene matches: 8. CDR3 nucleotides: TGTGCCAGCAGCATTGAGCGGGAGGACGGCGAGCAGTACTTC. Its protein product is CASSIEREDGEQYF.

The rearrangement links TRBV30 to TRBJ2-3; D may be TRBD2 (5 bases). Germline V gives CDR1 GTSNPN, CDR2 SVGIG (reference sequence). V was clipped by 0 bases and J by 6 bases, with 19 bases between them. This CDR3 contains 16 residues. DNA for the CDR3: TGTGCCTGGAGTGTTCTCGAACTAGTTAAATCGGATACGCAGTATTTT. It specifies CAWSVLELVKSDTQYF.

The rearrangement joins TRBV29-1 to TRBJ1-1, with 7 bases matching TRBD1. V shed 0 bases, J shed 1 base, and the junction held 5 bases outside the gene matches. The CDR3 extends over 15 amino acids. CDR1 is SQVTM, CDR2 ANQGSEA, per germline. The DNA for the CDR3 is TGCAGCGTTGAAGAGATCGGGGACAGGAACACTGAAGCTTTCTTT. Its translation is CSVEEIGDRNTEAFF.

This clone occurred once. This sequence joins TRBV5-1 and TRBJ2-7; the D gene is possibly TRBD1 (6 bases). The V end was cut by 2 bases, the J end by 4 bases, with 25 bases between. Looked up from germline, CDR1 is SGHRS and CDR2 is YFSETQ. The CDR3 consists of 18 residues. This CDR3 is CASSFGVPLTRGRYEQYF. The CDR3 coding sequence is TGCGCCAGCAGCTTTGGAGTTCCCCTCACCAGGGGACGGTACGAGCAGTACTTC.

This chain connects TRBV27 to TRBJ2-7; 7 nucleotides match TRBD1. CDR1 and CDR2 from the germline V gene are MNHEY and SMNVEV (reference sequence). There are 16 residues in the CDR3. Trimming removed 8 bases from V and 1 base from J; junction bases left unmatched: 14. The CDR3 is CASCSDPRGCSYEQYF. The CDR3 nucleotides are TGTGCCAGCTGCTCTGACCCCAGGGGGTGTTCCTACGAGCAGTACTTC.

This chain connects TRBV7-2 to TRBJ2-3; D is unclear. The V gene lost 1 base and the J gene lost 4 bases, with 15 bases spanning the gap. The V gene's germline CDR1 is SGHTA and CDR2 FQGNSA. There are 16 residues in the CDR3. CDR3 residues: CASSLDPLRLPDTQYF. The CDR3 DNA reads TGTGCCAGCAGCTTAGACCCCCTGCGCCTGCCAGATACGCAGTATTTT.

V and J are TRBV7-9 and TRBJ2-7, with TRBD1 matching over 7 bases. This CDR3 has 15 amino acids. Germline CDR1 and CDR2: SEHNR and FQNEAQ (reference sequence). Germline trimming cut 0 bases from V and 2 bases from J; bases unmatched to any gene: 4. CDR3 DNA: TGTGCCAGCAGCTTAGCGACAGGGAGCACCTACGAGCAGTACTTC. Translating gives CASSLATGSTYEQYF.

This rearrangement joins TRBV2 to TRBJ2-7; TRBD1 might be the D (5 bases). The length of the CDR3 is 13 residues. The germline CDR1 and CDR2 sequences are SNHLY and FYNNEI. Trimming took off 7 bases at V and 5 bases at J, with 15 bases between the two ends. The CDR3 DNA sequence: TGTGCCAGCACCGGCCTCCAGGGAAACGAGCAGTACTTC. Translating gives CASTGLQGNEQYF.

This rearrangement joins TRBV28 to TRBJ2-7, with a tentative D call TRBD1 (6 bases). V shed 6 bases and J shed 0 bases, with 12 bases lying between them. The germline gives CDR1 MDHEN, CDR2 SYDVKM. The length of the CDR3 is 14 residues. The CDR3 coding sequence is TGTGCCAGCAGCCTGGGACAAAGCTCCTACGAGCAGTACTTC. Translating gives CASSLGQSSYEQYF.

The chain combines TRBV11-3 with TRBJ2-1, with 8 bases matching TRBD2. V shed 8 bases, J shed 5 bases, and the junction held 8 bases outside the gene matches. CDR3 length equals 14 residues. In germline, CDR1 is SGHNT, CDR2 YENEEA. CDR3 nucleotides: TGTGCCAGCCACGGGGGGGAACGAAACAATGAGCAGTTCTTC. Translation: CASHGGERNNEQFF.

DNA of the CDR3: TGTGCCAGCAGCTTTATAAGGAGCGGGGAAGAAGAGACCCAGTACTTC. Encoded protein: CASSFIRSGEEETQYF. The J gene is TRBJ2-5, the V gene TRBV13; 7 bases fit TRBD2. This CDR3 region has 16 residues. CDR1 PRHDT and CDR2 FYEKMQ come from the germline V gene (reference sequence). V shed 3 bases, J shed 3 bases, and the junction held 10 bases outside the gene matches.

This clone appeared a single time. The chain is built from TRBV19 and TRBJ1-1, with 10 bases matching TRBD1. The CDR3 is 13 residues long. V was clipped by 4 bases and J by 7 bases; unmatched bases: 3. Germline V gives CDR1 LNHDA, CDR2 SQIVND (reference sequence). In nucleotides, the CDR3 is TGTGCCAGTAGTACCCGGACAGGGGGTGAAGCTTTCTTT. It codes for CASSTRTGGEAFF.

V and J are TRBV7-2 and TRBJ1-2; maybe TRBD1 (5 bases). There are 16 residues in the CDR3. Germline values: CDR1 SGHTA, CDR2 FQGNSA. With 0 bases removed from V and 3 bases from J, the gap between germline ends came to 14 bases. In DNA form, the CDR3 reads TGTGCCAGCAGCTTAGCGCGGGGGTCCTGGTACTATGGCTACACCTTC. Translation: CASSLARGSWYYGYTF.

The V gene is TRBV7-9, the J gene TRBJ2-6, with 8 bases matching TRBD1. The trim removed 3 bases at V and 2 bases at J, leaving 3 bases unmatched. This CDR3 contains 16 residues. CDR1 is SEHNR, CDR2 FQNEAQ, per germline (reference sequence). CDR3 protein: CASSLPGGAGANVLTF. CDR3 coding DNA: TGTGCCAGCAGCTTGCCAGGGGGCGCTGGGGCCAACGTCCTGACTTTC.

This chain uses TRBV4-3 with TRBJ2-7; D possibly corresponds to TRBD2 (7 bases). CDR1 LGHNA and CDR2 YSLEER come from the germline V gene. V was clipped by 0 bases and J by 5 bases, with 8 bases between them. The CDR3 is made up of 13 amino acids. The CDR3 sequence is CASSQEGGDEQYF. CDR3 coding DNA: TGCGCCAGCAGCCAAGAAGGGGGGGACGAGCAGTACTTC.

In DNA form, the CDR3 reads TGTGCCAGCAGAGGACCCTCGAGCCCAGGGAGGGATACGCAGTATTTT. Amino acid sequence: CASRGPSSPGRDTQYF. The chain joins TRBV5-4 to TRBJ2-3; possibly TRBD2 for D (6 bases). V gave up 5 bases and J gave up 6 bases, with 22 bases separating them. The CDR3 has 16 residues. Germline V gene data show CDR1 as SGHNT and CDR2 as YYREEE (reference sequence). Full variable domain (rest looked up from reference TRBV5-4 and TRBJ2-3): ETGVTQSPTHLIKTRGQQVTLRCSSQSGHNTVSWYQQALGQGPQFIFQYYREEENGRGNFPPRFSGLQFPNYSSELNVNALELDDSALYLCASRGPSSPGRDTQYFGPGTRLTVL.

This clone has a single count. The rearrangement joins TRBV6-5 to TRBJ2-7; possible D gene TRBD1, 6 bases. This CDR3 is 15 amino acids long. The germline V gene has CDR1 MNHEY and CDR2 SVGAGI. The V gene lost 2 bases and the J gene lost 4 bases, with 15 bases spanning the gap. This CDR3 is CASSYVAGDEYEQYF. The CDR3 DNA reads as TGTGCCAGCAGTTACGTAGCAGGGGACGAATACGAGCAGTACTTC.

The chain carries TRBV6-5 and TRBJ2-7, with D possibly TRBD1 on 5 matching bases. Germline CDR1 and CDR2: MNHEY and SVGAGI. This CDR3 comprises 15 residues. V lost 4 bases and J 2 bases, leaving 15 bases between the germline ends. The CDR3 DNA follows: TGTGCCAGCAGTTGGGCCCTGACAGAACCCTACGAGCAGTACTTC. Amino acids: CASSWALTEPYEQYF.

The rearrangement links TRBV29-1 to TRBJ2-3; tentatively, D is TRBD2 (7 bases). The CDR3 is 14 amino acids. V lost 6 bases and J lost 2, with 15 bases in between. CDR1 and CDR2 from the germline V gene are SQVTM and ANQGSEA. The CDR3 region is CSVGGAPTTDTQYF. Written as DNA, the CDR3 is TGCAGCGTGGGGGGGGCCCCAACCACAGATACGCAGTATTTT.

V usage is TRBV28 and J usage is TRBJ2-6; D not resolved. This CDR3 has 17 residues. Trimming cost V 7 bases and J 0 bases, with 16 bases left between them. Germline V gene sequence: CDR1 MDHEN, CDR2 SYDVKM. The CDR3 here is CASKTTPPLSGANVLTF. For the CDR3, the DNA is TGTGCCAGCAAAACAACACCACCGCTCTCTGGGGCCAACGTCCTGACTTTC. Filled out from reference TRBV28 and TRBJ2-6, the complete variable domain reads DVKVTQSSRYLVKRTGEKVFLECVQDMDHENMFWYRQDPGLGLRLIYFSYDVKMKEKGDIPEGYSVSREKKERFSLILESASTNQTSMYLCASKTTPPLSGANVLTFGAGSRLTVL.

The chain has TRBV5-1 and TRBJ2-7; TRBD1 matches at 7 bases. Trimming cost V 4 bases and J 1 base; bases outside gene matches: 5. Per the germline V gene, CDR1 is SGHRS and CDR2 is YFSETQ. This CDR3 is 14 amino acids long. The CDR3 loop is CASSGATGSYEQYF. CDR3 DNA sequence: TGCGCCAGCAGCGGGGCGACAGGGTCCTACGAGCAGTACTTC.

The chain joins TRBV28 to TRBJ2-7, with D perhaps matching TRBD2 (5 bases). V lost 3 bases and J lost 3, with 18 bases in between. The CDR3 extends over 16 amino acids. The germline CDR1 and CDR2 sequences are MDHEN and SYDVKM. CDR3 sequence: CASSFRRPEDGYEQYF. The CDR3 DNA sequence: TGTGCCAGCAGTTTTCGTCGACCGGAGGACGGCTACGAGCAGTACTTC.

The genes are TRBV5-6 and TRBJ1-2; TRBD1 agrees at 7 bases. The V and J ends lost 3 bases and 4 bases, in that order; junction bases with no gene match: 12. This CDR3 contains 16 residues. The germline gives CDR1 SGHDT, CDR2 YYEEEE. This CDR3 is CASSSGGCRGPYGYTF. The CDR3 coding sequence is TGTGCCAGCAGCTCAGGGGGGTGCAGGGGCCCCTATGGCTACACCTTC. Based on the CDR3 plus reference TRBV5-6 and TRBJ1-2, the full variable domain is DAGVTQSPTHLIKTRGQQVTLRCSPKSGHDTVSWYQQALGQGPQFIFQYYEEEERQRGNFPDRFSGHQFPNYSSELNVNALLLGDSALYLCASSSGGCRGPYGYTFGSGTRLTVV.

This clone came up a few times. The J gene is TRBJ2-5, the V gene TRBV14, with D uncertain. The germline V gene has CDR1 SGHDN and CDR2 FVKESK. Trimming pared 0 bases from V and 4 bases from J, leaving 3 bases between. CDR3 length equals 12 residues. The CDR3 DNA is TGTGCCAGCAGCCAAGAGAGAGAGACCCAGTACTTC. This translates into CASSQERETQYF.

The chain carries TRBV5-4 and TRBJ2-7; 11 positions agree with TRBD2. Germline trimming cut 0 bases from V and 0 bases from J; bases unmatched to any gene: 2. Germline V gives CDR1 SGHNT, CDR2 YYREEE (reference sequence). The CDR3 has 16 residues. CDR3 protein: CASSLGGLADSYEQYF. CDR3 bases: TGTGCCAGCAGCTTGGGGGGACTAGCGGACTCCTACGAGCAGTACTTC.